Listed below are T cell receptor beta chains from one sample, sequenced in a study of blood T cells in healthy people across ages. TCRdb itself ran the 5' RACE reads through MiXCR, one entry per CDR3 protein. This sample has 1 million to 1.2 million distinct CDR3 sequences, with roughly two fifths found just once. Sample: blood. Receptor source: a man between 18 and 29 years old in good health. The CDR3 runs from the conserved cysteine through the conserved F or W. The D gene is left open where the match is weak. Clone size appears in some rows only: once, few, many, or a class for an expanded clone.

clone_size	v_call	d_call	j_call	cdr3_aa	cdr3_nt
once	TRBV2	.	TRBJ1-5	CASSDTEQGNQPQHF	TGTGCCAGCAGTGATACAGAACAGGGCAATCAGCCCCAGCATTTT
few	TRBV27	.	TRBJ1-6	CASSSLRVSPLHF	TGTGCCAGCAGTTCGCTCAGGGTTTCACCCCTCCACTTT
few	TRBV19	.	TRBJ1-2	CASSMTNYGYTF	TGTGCCAGTAGTATGACAAACTATGGCTACACCTTC
once	TRBV10-3	.	TRBJ1-2	CAISDTIGNYGYTF	TGTGCCATCAGTGATACGATAGGGAACTATGGCTACACCTTC
few	TRBV30	TRBD2	TRBJ2-3	CAWRHLAGGSTDTQYF	TGTGCCTGGAGGCACCTAGCGGGGGGGAGCACAGATACGCAGTATTTT
.	TRBV11-1	TRBD2	TRBJ2-2	CASSRWDYNTGELFF	TGTGCCAGCAGCCGTTGGGACTATAACACCGGGGAGCTGTTTTTT
few	TRBV9	.	TRBJ1-4	CASSPGIYDEKLFF	TGTGCCAGCAGCCCTGGGATTTATGATGAAAAACTGTTTTTT
.	TRBV12-3/TRBV12-4	.	TRBJ1-6	CASSLRGALNSPLHF	TGTGCCAGCAGTTTAAGAGGGGCCCTCAATTCACCCCTCCACTTT
.	TRBV11-2	.	TRBJ1-2	CASSSPGTQANYGYTF	TGTGCCAGCAGCTCCCCCGGGACACAGGCTAACTATGGCTACACCTTC
.	TRBV9	TRBD1	TRBJ2-1	CASSVGTGWDNEQFF	TGTGCCAGCAGCGTTGGGACAGGGTGGGACAATGAGCAGTTCTTC
.	TRBV21-1	.	TRBJ2-5	CASSKKTGQETQYF	TGTGCCAGCAGCAAAAAAACAGGACAAGAGACCCAGTACTTC
.	TRBV7-2	.	TRBJ2-1	CASSLAGEDEQFF	TGTGCCAGCAGCTTAGCGGGAGAGGATGAGCAGTTCTTC
once	TRBV12-5	TRBD1	TRBJ2-1	CASGYGTGGGYNEQFF	TGTGCTAGTGGCTACGGGACAGGGGGCGGTTACAATGAGCAGTTCTTC
.	TRBV2	.	TRBJ1-2	CASSEELTGMGYTF	TGTGCCAGCAGTGAGGAACTAACTGGGATGGGCTACACCTTC
.	TRBV6-5	.	TRBJ1-2	CAAGHGRGGYGYTF	TGTGCCGCCGGACATGGCAGGGGAGGATATGGCTACACCTTC
few	TRBV3-1	.	TRBJ1-5	CASSSLGAGNQPQHF	TGTGCCAGCAGTTCCCTCGGGGCCGGCAATCAGCCCCAGCATTTT